The sample holds many counts of the clone carrying this TCR beta chain. The data stem from a study of T cells after yellow fever vaccination. Overall study: Each low-cell-number fraction was prepared by means of SMART-Seq v4 Ultra Low Input.

Using its own MiXCR run on the 5' RACE reads, TCRdb lists one record per CDR3 protein. The sample lists 25,000 to 35,000 distinct CDR3 sequences, nearly 4.5% occurring once. The CDR3 spans 17 residues. Trimming cost V 2 bases and J 3 bases; bases outside gene matches: 4. The receptor was derived from a man aged 30 to 45 who received the YFV17D yellow fever vaccine. V is TRBV23-1 and J is TRBJ2-2; 12 positions match TRBD2. TRBV23-1 is designated an ORF whose function remains uncertain. The sample here was CD8+ T cells sorted from PBMCs, taken 5 days after the yellow fever booster vaccination. The chain's CDR3 is CASSQPGLAGYTGELFF. For the CDR3, the DNA is TGCGCCAGCAGTCAACCAGGACTAGCGGGATACACCGGGGAGCTGTTTTTT.